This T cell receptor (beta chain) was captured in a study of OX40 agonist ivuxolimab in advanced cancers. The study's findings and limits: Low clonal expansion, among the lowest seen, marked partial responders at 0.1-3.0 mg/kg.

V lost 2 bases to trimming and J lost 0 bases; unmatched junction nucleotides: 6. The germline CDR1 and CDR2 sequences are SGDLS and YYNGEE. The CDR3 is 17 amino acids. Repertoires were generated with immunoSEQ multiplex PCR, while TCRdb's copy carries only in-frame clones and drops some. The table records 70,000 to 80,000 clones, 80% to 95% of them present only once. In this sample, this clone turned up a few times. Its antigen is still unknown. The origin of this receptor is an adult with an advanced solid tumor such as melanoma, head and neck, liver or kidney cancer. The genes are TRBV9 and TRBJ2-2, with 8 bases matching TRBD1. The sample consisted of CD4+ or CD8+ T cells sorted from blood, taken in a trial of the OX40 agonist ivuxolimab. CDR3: CASSVTRQGTNTGELFF. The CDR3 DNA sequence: TGTGCCAGCAGCGTTACTCGACAGGGGACGAACACCGGGGAGCTGTTTTTT.